The 17 T cell receptor beta chains presented below share a single source sample, sequenced in a study of metastatic and nonmetastatic thyroid tumors (dated by TCRdb to about 2020). The library relied on PCR. Sequencing relied on an Illumina HiSeq 4000. TCRdb reworked the public reads: Q25 trimming with fastp, MiXCR clone assembly, productive beta chains retained. The sample table holds about 2,500 clones, of which approximately 25% were seen once. 22% of the sample is taken by the ten largest. No patient had received any treatment before thyroid surgery. The sample comprised adjacent normal tissue. Receptors originate from a male donor with papillary thyroid cancer or a benign thyroid nodule (not recorded which). Some clones in this sample may be carry-over from other donors' samples.

The sample holds a few counts of this clone. This chain uses TRBV6-1 with TRBJ2-2; no definite D call. This CDR3 spans 17 amino acids. Trimming shortened V by 5 bases and J by 4 bases, and 20 bases separated the two germline ends. CDR1 is MNHNS and CDR2 is SASEGT in the germline V gene. The CDR3 loop is CASSIDGSLTSTGELFF. CDR3 nucleotide sequence: TGTGCCAGCAGTATTGACGGATCCTTGACCTCCACCGGGGAGCTGTTTTTT.

The V call is TRBV6-2 or TRBV6-3, the J call TRBJ1-2; D gene uncertain. This CDR3 comprises 16 residues. The germline V gene encodes CDR1 MNHEY and CDR2 SVGEGT. Trimming removed 8 bases from V and 0 bases from J, with 19 bases in between. CDR3 loop: CASGIMKGRANYGYTF. The CDR3 region has the DNA TGTGCCAGCGGCATCATGAAAGGACGAGCTAACTATGGCTACACCTTC.

This clone was detected only a few times. The gene calls are TRBV27 and TRBJ1-2; D is uncertain. The V end lost 1 base, the J end lost 8 bases, and 20 bases lay between the germline ends. In germline, CDR1 is MNHEY, CDR2 SMNVEV (reference sequence). This CDR3 is built from 16 residues. The CDR3 region has the DNA TGTGCCAGCAGTTTATATTCCCCAGAAGATCTAGGAGGCTACACCTTC. Protein sequence: CASSLYSPEDLGGYTF.

This clone was recorded a few times. The chain employs TRBV6-1 and TRBJ2-7; D perhaps matches TRBD2 (5 bases). V was cut by 6 bases and J by 5 bases, with 11 bases left in between. The CDR3 runs 12 residues. The germline CDR1 and CDR2 sequences are MNHNS and SASEGT. The CDR3 region is CASRATRNEQYV. CDR3 nucleotides: TGTGCCAGCAGAGCAACTAGGAACGAGCAGTACGTC.

This clone came up many times. J is TRBJ2-5 and V is TRBV20-1, with D possibly being TRBD1 (5 bases). Trimming removed 7 bases from V and 2 bases from J, with 8 bases in between. Germline values: CDR1 DFQATT, CDR2 SNEGSKA (reference sequence). The CDR3 totals 11 residues. The CDR3 DNA is TGCAGTGGACAGATACAAGAGACCCAGTACTTC. This translates into CSGQIQETQYF.

The genes are TRBV11-2 and TRBJ2-7, with D possibly matching TRBD1 (6 bases). V lost 1 base to trimming and J lost 4 bases, with 17 bases between them. From germline, CDR1 is SGHAT and CDR2 FQNNGV. The CDR3 has 16 residues. CDR3 sequence (DNA): TGTGCCAGCAGCTTAGGAATCGGGACATGGCGGTACGAGCAGTACTTC. It encodes CASSLGIGTWRYEQYF.

This clone was observed at least ten times. Being one base from a much bigger clone, this may be a read error. This same CDR3 is encoded by further DNA sequences in the sample. CDR3 nucleotide sequence: TGTGCCAGCAGTCAAGGGACCTGGGAAGCTTTCTTT. Its protein product is CASSQGTWEAFF. The chain is built from TRBV14 and TRBJ1-1; TRBD1 is a possible D gene (5 bases). Germline V gene sequence: CDR1 SGHDN, CDR2 FVKESK. The length of the CDR3 is 12 residues.

Here the CDR3 reads CASSRPTDHDGNTIYF. The CDR3, as DNA: TGTGCCAGCAGTAGGCCGACGGACCATGATGGAAACACCATATATTTT. This chain links TRBV6-1 with TRBJ1-3; the D is unclear. Germline CDR1 reads MNHNS; CDR2 reads SASEGT. V lost 5 bases and J lost 3, with 17 bases in between. This CDR3 spans 16 amino acids.

This chain connects TRBV12-3 or TRBV12-4 to TRBJ1-1; D uncertain. This CDR3 comprises 15 residues. V shed 6 bases and J shed 1 base, with 15 bases lying between them. CDR3 sequence: CASRTRLEGNTEAFF. DNA for the CDR3: TGTGCCAGCAGGACTCGTCTGGAGGGGAACACTGAAGCTTTCTTT.

This clone was detected only a few times. The rearrangement uses TRBV27 and TRBJ2-7; TRBD2 aligns across 9 bases. Unmatched junction bases numbered 8, after V lost 5 bases and J lost 0 bases. CDR3 size: 16 residues. Germline CDR1 and CDR2: MNHEY and SMNVEV (reference sequence). CDR3 loop: CASSIQRGVTSYEQYF. The CDR3 DNA sequence: TGTGCCAGCAGTATTCAGCGGGGGGTGACCTCCTACGAGCAGTACTTC.

This clone is medium-sized. The chain uses TRBV7-2 and TRBJ2-7, with TRBD2 matching 8 bases. V lost 3 bases, J lost 0 bases, and 7 bases stayed unmatched. The CDR3 length is 16 residues. The germline V gene encodes CDR1 SGHTA and CDR2 FQGNSA. Here the CDR3 reads CASSFSGVTSSYEQYF. The CDR3, as DNA: TGTGCCAGCAGCTTTAGCGGGGTGACAAGCTCCTACGAGCAGTACTTC.

This clone is judged medium-sized (0.01 to 0.1%). This chain uses TRBV28 with TRBJ2-1, with 12 bases aligning to TRBD2. The V segment lost 4 bases and the J segment 0 bases; nucleotides outside the gene matches: 13. The CDR3 length is 20 residues. CDR1 is MDHEN and CDR2 is SYDVKM in the germline V gene. CDR3 DNA sequence: TGTGCCAGCAGTTATTTTCCTAGCGGGAGGGCGGGGGGCTCCTACAATGAGCAGTTCTTC. Translated, it gives CASSYFPSGRAGGSYNEQFF.

The chain joins TRBV14 to TRBJ2-2, with D possibly being TRBD1 (6 bases). Trimming shortened V by 0 bases and J by 6 bases, and 11 bases separated the two germline ends. Germline V gene lookup returns CDR1 SGHDN and CDR2 FVKESK. The CDR3 is 15 amino acids. The CDR3 loop reads CASSQDQQGAGELFF. In DNA form, the CDR3 reads TGTGCCAGCAGCCAAGATCAACAGGGAGCCGGGGAGCTGTTTTTT.

This clone was recorded a few times. V and J are TRBV6-1 and TRBJ2-7; 8 bases line up with TRBD1. V lost 6 bases and J lost 3; bases outside the gene matches: 4. The CDR3 sequence is 13 residues long. Germline V gene data show CDR1 as MNHNS and CDR2 as SASEGT. Written as DNA, the CDR3 is TGTGCCAGCAGCCTGGGACAGGACTACGAGCAGTACTTC. Its protein product is CASSLGQDYEQYF.

The chain links TRBV28 to TRBJ2-1; perhaps D is TRBD1 or TRBD2 (5 bases each). The V end lost 5 bases, the J end lost 9 bases, and 14 bases lay between the germline ends. The CDR3 extends over 13 amino acids. CDR1 and CDR2 (germline): MDHEN, SYDVKM. The CDR3 spells CASSQSPGPEQFF. The DNA of the CDR3 is TGTGCCAGCAGTCAAAGTCCGGGACCTGAGCAGTTCTTC.

This chain connects TRBV28 to TRBJ2-7, with D perhaps matching TRBD2 (6 bases). Germline V gene data show CDR1 as MDHEN and CDR2 as SYDVKM. This CDR3 comprises 14 residues. Trimming cost V 4 bases and J 6 bases, with 16 bases left between them. Here the CDR3 reads CASSSLMGLSEQYF. The DNA for the CDR3 is TGTGCCAGCAGTTCCCTAATGGGACTCTCCGAGCAGTACTTC.

This clone is medium-sized. The V gene is TRBV20-1, the J gene TRBJ2-1; 8 positions match TRBD2. The CDR3 contains 13 residues. The V and J ends lost 6 bases and 8 bases, in that order; junction bases with no gene match: 9. Germline values: CDR1 DFQATT, CDR2 SNEGSKA (reference sequence). CDR3 DNA: TGCAGTGCCGGCCCGGCGACTAGCGATGAGCAGTTCTTC. This codes for CSAGPATSDEQFF.